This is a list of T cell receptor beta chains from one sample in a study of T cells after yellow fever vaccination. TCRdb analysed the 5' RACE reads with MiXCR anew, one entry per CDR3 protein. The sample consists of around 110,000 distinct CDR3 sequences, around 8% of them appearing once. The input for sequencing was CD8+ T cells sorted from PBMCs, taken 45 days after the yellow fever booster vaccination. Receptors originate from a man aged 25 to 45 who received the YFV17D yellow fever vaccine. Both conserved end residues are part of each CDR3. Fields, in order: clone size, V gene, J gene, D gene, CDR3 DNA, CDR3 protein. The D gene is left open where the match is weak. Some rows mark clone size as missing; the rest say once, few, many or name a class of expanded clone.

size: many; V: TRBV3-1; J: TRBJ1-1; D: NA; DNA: TGTGCCAGCAGCCAAGGCTTTAGGGGTTACACTGAAGCTTTCTTT; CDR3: CASSQGFRGYTEAFF
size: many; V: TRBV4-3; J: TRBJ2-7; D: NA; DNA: TGCGCCAGCAGCCAAGAGTCCGGGTCCACCTACGAGCAGTACTTC; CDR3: CASSQESGSTYEQYF
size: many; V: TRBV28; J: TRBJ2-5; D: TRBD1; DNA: TGTGCCAGCCCTCCCCCCGGGACAGGGATTTACCAAGAGACCCAGTACTTC; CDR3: CASPPPGTGIYQETQYF
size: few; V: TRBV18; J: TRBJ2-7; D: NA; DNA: TGTGCCAGCTCACCCTTTCGTTGGAGCGGCCACTACGAGCAGTACTTC; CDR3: CASSPFRWSGHYEQYF
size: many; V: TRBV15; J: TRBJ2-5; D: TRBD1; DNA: TGTGCCACCAGCAGGGAAGGAACACAGGGGGCAGAGACCCAGTACTTC; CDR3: CATSREGTQGAETQYF
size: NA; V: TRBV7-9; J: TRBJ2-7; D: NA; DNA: TGTGCCAGCAGCCCGACTAGCTCCTACGAGCAGTACTTC; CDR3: CASSPTSSYEQYF
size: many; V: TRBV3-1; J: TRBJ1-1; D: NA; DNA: TGTGCCAGCAGCCCCCTCGGGACTGAAGCTTTCTTT; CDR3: CASSPLGTEAFF
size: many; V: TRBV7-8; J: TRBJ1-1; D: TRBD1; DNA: TGTGCCAGCAGCCAAGGACAGGTGAACACTGAAGCTTTCTTT; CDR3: CASSQGQVNTEAFF
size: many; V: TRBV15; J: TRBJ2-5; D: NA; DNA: TGTGCCACCAGCATCTGGGTGGGAGAGACCCAGTACTTC; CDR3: CATSIWVGETQYF
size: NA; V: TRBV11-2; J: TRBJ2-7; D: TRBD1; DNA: TGTGCCAGCAGCCATCCGGGACAGGGCTCCTACGAGCAGTACTTC; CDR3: CASSHPGQGSYEQYF
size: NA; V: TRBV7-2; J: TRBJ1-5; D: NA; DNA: TGTGCCAGCAGCTCCGACCGGACCTTTCGGCCCCAGCATTTT; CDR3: CASSSDRTFRPQHF
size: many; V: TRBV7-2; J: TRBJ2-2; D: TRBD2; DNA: TGTGCCAGCAGCGAACGACTAGCGGGAGCTTGGGAGCTGTTTTTT; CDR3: CASSERLAGAWELFF
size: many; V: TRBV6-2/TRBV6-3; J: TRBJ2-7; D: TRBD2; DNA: TGTGCCAGCATTAGCGGGGCCTACGAGCAGTACTTC; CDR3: CASISGAYEQYF
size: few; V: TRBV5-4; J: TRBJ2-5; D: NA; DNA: TGTGCCAGCAGCTTGGAAGGACGAGAGACCCAGTACTTC; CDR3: CASSLEGRETQYF
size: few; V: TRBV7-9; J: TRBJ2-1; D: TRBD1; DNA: TGTGCCAGCAGCTCGCGCGACAGGGAAGGTGACGATGAGCAGTTCTTC; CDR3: CASSSRDREGDDEQFF
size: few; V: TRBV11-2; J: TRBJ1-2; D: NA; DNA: TGTGCCAGCAGCTCAAGTATCAACTATGGCTACACCTTC; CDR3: CASSSSINYGYTF
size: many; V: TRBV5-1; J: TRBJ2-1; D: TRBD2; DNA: TGCGCCAGCAGCTTGGAACCGGGAGGCCTTTGGAATGAGCAGTTCTTC; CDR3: CASSLEPGGLWNEQFF